This TCR beta chain is from a study of liver allograft versus peripheral blood T cells. Across the study: Transplanted livers and recipients' peripheral blood had their T cell receptor repertoires compared. Study conclusions and caveats: Peripheral blood T cell receptor repertoires reportedly differed from those found within liver allografts.

The CDR3 spans 15 residues. With 2 bases clipped from V and 4 bases from J, the junction kept 4 bases outside the gene matches. Each CDR3 protein gets one entry after TCRdb re-called the reads with MiXCR. The table records some 8,000 distinct CDR3 sequences, less than 20% of them present only once. With respect to this clonotype: Its specificity is not known.

The sequence was collected from a human patient who had a liver transplant. Some of these T cells may belong to the graft donor. This chain links TRBV12-3 or TRBV12-4 with TRBJ1-4; 7 positions agree with TRBD1. The CDR3 DNA reads as TGTGCCAGCAGTTTAAGTGGGACAGTTAATGAAAAACTGTTTTTT. Its translation is CASSLSGTVNEKLFF.